This entry concerns a single TCR beta chain. Its antigen remains unknown. This entry belongs to a study of T cell repertoires in cytomegalovirus infection. On the study more broadly: Carrying CMV and the relevant HLA type showed in public TCR beta signatures.

A single record per CDR3 protein comes from TCRdb applying MiXCR to the reads. The sample shows some 940,000 distinct CDR3 sequences, 31% of them seen only once. The V and J ends lost 7 bases and 4 bases, in that order; junction bases with no gene match: 7. Germline CDR1 and CDR2: ENHRY and SYGVKD. The CDR3 extends over 14 amino acids. The receptor's source is a human donor in good health (CMV status not recorded). Some clones in this sample may be carry-over from other donors' samples. Sequencing was performed on cultured CD8+ T cells from PBMCs, taken from culture after CMV antigen stimulation. The V call is TRBV10-3, the J call TRBJ2-1; TRBD2 matches at 7 bases. The chain's CDR3 is CAIISGTTYNEQFF. The DNA for the CDR3 is TGTGCCATCATCTCGGGGACTACATACAATGAGCAGTTCTTC.